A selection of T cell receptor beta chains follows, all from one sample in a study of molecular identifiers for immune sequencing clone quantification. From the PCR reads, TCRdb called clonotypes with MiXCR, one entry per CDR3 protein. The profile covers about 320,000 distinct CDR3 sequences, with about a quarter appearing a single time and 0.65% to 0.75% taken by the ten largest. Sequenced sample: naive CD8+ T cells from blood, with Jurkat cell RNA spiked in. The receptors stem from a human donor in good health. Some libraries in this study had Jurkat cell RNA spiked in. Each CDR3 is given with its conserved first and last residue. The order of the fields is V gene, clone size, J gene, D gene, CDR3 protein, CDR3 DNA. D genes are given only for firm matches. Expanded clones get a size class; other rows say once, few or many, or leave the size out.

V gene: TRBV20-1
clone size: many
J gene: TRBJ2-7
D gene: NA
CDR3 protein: CSAGPPDLEGYEQYF
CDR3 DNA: TGCAGTGCTGGCCCACCGGACCTAGAGGGGTACGAGCAGTACTTC

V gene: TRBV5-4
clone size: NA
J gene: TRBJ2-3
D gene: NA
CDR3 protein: CASSLDTQNTDTQYF
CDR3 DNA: TGTGCCAGCAGCTTGGACACCCAAAACACAGATACGCAGTATTTT

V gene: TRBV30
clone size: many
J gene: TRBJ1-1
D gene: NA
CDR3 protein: CAWSPRWGQTEAFF
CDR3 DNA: TGTGCCTGGAGTCCTCGTTGGGGTCAGACTGAAGCTTTCTTT

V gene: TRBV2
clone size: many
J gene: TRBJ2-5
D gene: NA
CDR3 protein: CASRPEPRGETQYF
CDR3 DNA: TGTGCCAGCAGACCCGAGCCCAGGGGAGAGACCCAGTACTTC

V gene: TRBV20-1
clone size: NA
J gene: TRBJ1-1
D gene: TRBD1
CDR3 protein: CSARDSYMNTEAFF
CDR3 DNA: TGCAGTGCTCGGGACAGTTACATGAACACTGAAGCTTTCTTT

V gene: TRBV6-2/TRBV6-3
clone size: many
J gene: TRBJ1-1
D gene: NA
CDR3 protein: CASFLDGENTEAFF
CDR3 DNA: TGTGCCAGTTTTTTAGACGGGGAAAACACTGAAGCTTTCTTT

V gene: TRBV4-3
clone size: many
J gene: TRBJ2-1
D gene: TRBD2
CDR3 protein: CASSQASGIYNEQFF
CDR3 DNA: TGCGCCAGCAGCCAAGCTAGCGGGATCTACAATGAGCAGTTCTTC

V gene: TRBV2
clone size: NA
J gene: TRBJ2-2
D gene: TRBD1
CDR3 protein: CASSSTGDTGELFF
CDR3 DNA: TGTGCCAGCAGCAGCACAGGGGACACCGGGGAGCTGTTTTTT

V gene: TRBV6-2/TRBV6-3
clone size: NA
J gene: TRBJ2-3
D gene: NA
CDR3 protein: CASSYSLDGGADTQYF
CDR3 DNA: TGTGCCAGCAGTTACTCGTTGGACGGGGGTGCAGATACGCAGTATTTT

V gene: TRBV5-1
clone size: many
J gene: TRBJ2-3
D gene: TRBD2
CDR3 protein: CASTLAGGTDTQYF
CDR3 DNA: TGCGCCTCCACCCTAGCGGGAGGAACAGATACGCAGTATTTT

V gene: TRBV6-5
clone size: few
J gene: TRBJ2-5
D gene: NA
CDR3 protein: CASSYENQETQYF
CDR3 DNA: TGTGCCAGCAGTTACGAAAACCAAGAGACCCAGTACTTC

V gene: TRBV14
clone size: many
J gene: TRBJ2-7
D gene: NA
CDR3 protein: CASSLSGSDSYEQYF
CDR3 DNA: TGTGCCAGCAGCCTATCGGGTAGCGACTCCTACGAGCAGTACTTC

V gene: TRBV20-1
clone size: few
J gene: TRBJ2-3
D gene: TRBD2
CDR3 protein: CSASSSGPASTDTQYF
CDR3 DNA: TGCAGTGCGTCCTCTAGCGGGCCTGCTAGCACAGATACGCAGTATTTT

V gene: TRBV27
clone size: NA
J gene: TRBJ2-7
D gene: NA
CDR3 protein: CVSSFQGFEQYF
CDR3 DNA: TGTGTCAGCAGTTTCCAGGGCTTCGAGCAGTACTTC

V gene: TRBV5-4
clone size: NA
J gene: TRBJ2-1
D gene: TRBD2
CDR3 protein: CASSSGLAADEQFF
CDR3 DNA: TGTGCCAGCAGCTCGGGACTAGCGGCCGATGAGCAGTTCTTC